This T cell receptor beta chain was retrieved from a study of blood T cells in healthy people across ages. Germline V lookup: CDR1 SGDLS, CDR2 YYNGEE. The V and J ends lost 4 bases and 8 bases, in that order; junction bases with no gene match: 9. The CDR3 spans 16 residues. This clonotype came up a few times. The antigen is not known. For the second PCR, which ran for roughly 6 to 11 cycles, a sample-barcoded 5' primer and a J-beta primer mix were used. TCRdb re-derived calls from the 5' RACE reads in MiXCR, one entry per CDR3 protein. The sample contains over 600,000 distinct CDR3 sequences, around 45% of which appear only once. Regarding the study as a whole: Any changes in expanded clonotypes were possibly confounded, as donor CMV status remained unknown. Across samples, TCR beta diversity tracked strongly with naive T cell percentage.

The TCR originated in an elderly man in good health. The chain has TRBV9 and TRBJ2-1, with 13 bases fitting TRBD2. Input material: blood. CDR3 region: CASSPRGLAGLYEQFF. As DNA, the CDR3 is TGTGCCAGCAGCCCGAGGGGACTAGCGGGACTCTATGAGCAGTTCTTC.